This T cell receptor beta chain was sequenced during a study of T cells after yellow fever vaccination. On the study more broadly: SMART-Seq v4 Ultra Low Input handled preparation of low-cell-number fractions.

On this clonotype: Its matching antigen is unknown.

Study-level findings and limits: Post-booster repertoires contained most primary-vaccination clones again (approximately 95% CD4, approximately 86% CD8). Of the clonotypes, a small share occurred in both CD4 and CD8 compartments.

Per germline, CDR1 SQVTM and CDR2 ANQGSEA. The CDR3 length is 11 residues. The V and J ends lost 5 bases and 1 base respectively, with 5 bases between them. TCR cDNA, made by 5'RACE template switching, carried an added universal primer site and UMIs. TCRdb recomputed calls from the 5' RACE reads with MiXCR, one row per CDR3 protein. The sample contains 400,000 to 650,000 distinct CDR3 sequences, 21% of which appear only once. Here the sequenced sample was PBMCs, taken less than 25 days after the first yellow fever vaccination. The chain is built from TRBV29-1 and TRBJ1-1; D not resolved. This clonotype originated in a young man who received the YFV17D yellow fever vaccine. CDR3 nucleotides: TGCAGCGTTAATGGGAACACTGAAGCTTTCTTT. Its translation: CSVNGNTEAFF.